The source of this T cell receptor (beta chain) is a study of T cell repertoires in cytomegalovirus infection. Findings and limits, study-wide: Ex vivo responses were dominated by HLA-C-restricted CMV-specific TCR beta clonotypes.

TCRdb re-derived calls from the reads in MiXCR, one entry per CDR3 protein. The table includes fewer than 550,000 distinct CDR3 sequences, about a quarter detected once. This CDR3 has 16 amino acids. From germline, CDR1 is SEHNR and CDR2 FQNEAQ (reference sequence). V was clipped by 5 bases and J by 4 bases; unmatched bases: 10. This clonotype was detected a few times. Antigen specificity is unknown. Sample: PBMCs. V is TRBV7-9 and J is TRBJ2-1; 8 bases agree with TRBD2. This TCR derives from a human donor in good health (CMV status not recorded). Some clones in this sample may be carry-over from other donors' samples. CDR3 bases: TGTGCCAGCAGCCCCCCGAGCGGGGGTATTTACAATGAGCAGTTCTTC. This gives the protein CASSPPSGGIYNEQFF.